A single sample is the source of the 32 T cell receptor beta chains below, sequenced in a study of blood T cells in healthy people across ages. Together with a sample-barcoded 5' primer, a J-beta primer mix was included in a second PCR lasting roughly 6 to 12 cycles. TCRdb itself ran the 5' RACE reads through MiXCR, one entry per CDR3 protein. This table has about 680,000 distinct CDR3 sequences, 45% to 50% appearing once. The material sequenced was blood. These receptors were collected from a woman in her sixties or seventies in good health.

The rearrangement joins TRBV7-2 to TRBJ1-5; TRBD1 matches 9 bases. V was pared by 6 bases and J by 7 bases, with 7 bases of the junction left unmatched. There are 14 residues in the CDR3. The germline V gene has CDR1 SGHTA and CDR2 FQGNSA. The CDR3 DNA follows: TGTGCCAGCAGTTACGACAGGGGGTACCAGCCCCAGCATTTT. Translated: CASSYDRGYQPQHF.

The chain carries TRBV14 and TRBJ2-3; D unclear. Germline lookup yields CDR1 SGHDN and CDR2 FVKESK. Trimming left V 4 bases short and J 4 bases short, with 9 bases between. This CDR3 has 13 amino acids. CDR3 bases: TGTGCCAGCAGCCGACGAGTCCCAGATACGCAGTATTTT. It is translated as CASSRRVPDTQYF.

In its sample, this clonotype was seen a few times. This chain links TRBV6-2 or TRBV6-3 with TRBJ2-5, with TRBD1 matching 8 bases. The V and J ends lost 5 bases and 10 bases, in that order; junction bases with no gene match: 18. CDR1 is MNHEY and CDR2 is SVGEGT in the germline V gene. This CDR3 spans 16 amino acids. CDR3: CASSNGQGHRRRDQYF. The DNA for the CDR3 is TGTGCCAGCAGTAATGGACAGGGCCACCGTCGGCGGGACCAGTACTTC.

In this sample, this clonotype turned up many times. The V and J genes are TRBV4-2 and TRBJ1-5; D not certain. Per germline, CDR1 LGHNA and CDR2 YNFKEQ. V gave up 5 bases and J gave up 2 bases, with 19 bases separating them. The CDR3 contains 17 residues. In DNA, the CDR3 is TGTGCCAGCAGCAAATCATTGTCCCCCATGGGCAATCAGCCCCAGCATTTT. This translates into CASSKSLSPMGNQPQHF.

The chain carries TRBV7-2 and TRBJ1-2; D call uncertain. Germline V gene sequence: CDR1 SGHTA, CDR2 FQGNSA. The CDR3 extends over 14 amino acids. The V gene lost 5 bases and the J gene lost 4 bases, with 14 bases spanning the gap. CDR3 nucleotide sequence: TGTGCCAGCAGCCTCGAACTTTCGCGCTATGGCTACACCTTC. Its protein product is CASSLELSRYGYTF.

V gene TRBV20-1 combines with J gene TRBJ1-1; a possible D gene is TRBD1 (5 bases). The CDR3 consists of 11 residues. The germline V gene encodes CDR1 DFQATT and CDR2 SNEGSKA (reference sequence). CDR3 bases: TGCAGCAGGGAGGGGAACACTGAAGCTTTCTTT. Protein product: CSREGNTEAFF.

This clonotype appeared a few times. The chain has TRBV27 and TRBJ2-5; D is perhaps TRBD1 or TRBD2 (5 bases each). Trimming left V 0 bases short and J 5 bases short, with 22 bases between. The germline CDR1 and CDR2 sequences are MNHEY and SMNVEV (reference sequence). The CDR3 consists of 18 residues. CDR3 DNA sequence: TGTGCCAGCAGTTTATCGACGGGGTTCGGCCAGGGTAGGGAGACCCAGTACTTC. Its translation is CASSLSTGFGQGRETQYF.

This clonotype occurred a few times. The chain recombines TRBV5-8 with TRBJ2-1; TRBD2 is a possible D gene (5 bases). The CDR3 extends over 15 amino acids. The germline V gene encodes CDR1 SGHTS and CDR2 YDEGEE. The germline V and J ends were trimmed by 10 bases and 0 bases, with 17 bases remaining between them. The CDR3 spells CAGGNDGTSYNEQFF. The DNA of the CDR3 is TGTGCCGGAGGCAATGATGGAACCTCCTACAATGAGCAGTTCTTC.

The chain carries TRBV4-2 and TRBJ2-7; possible D gene TRBD1, 9 bases. CDR1 is LGHNA and CDR2 is YNFKEQ in the germline V gene. The CDR3 is 15 residues long. Trimming took 4 bases from V and 4 from J, leaving 17 bases between them. The CDR3, as DNA: TGTGCCAGCAGCCCGGGGGGGGACAGGGCTTACGAGCAGTACTTC. Amino acids: CASSPGGDRAYEQYF.

The rearrangement joins TRBV7-9 to TRBJ1-1; 10 nucleotides align to TRBD1. The CDR3 length is 18 residues. The germline gives CDR1 SEHNR, CDR2 FQNEAQ (reference sequence). V lost 3 bases, J lost 4 bases, and 14 bases stayed unmatched. This CDR3 reads CASSLLPGQGITGTEAFF. In DNA, the CDR3 is TGTGCCAGCAGCTTGCTACCGGGACAGGGGATCACGGGCACTGAAGCTTTCTTT.

This sequence joins TRBV4-3 and TRBJ2-2, with a tentative D call TRBD1 (6 bases). The CDR3 length is 16 residues. CDR1 is LGHNA and CDR2 is YSLEER in the germline V gene. V lost 2 bases, J lost 3 bases, and 13 bases lay in between. The CDR3 loop reads CASSQLTGRDTGELFF. The CDR3 DNA follows: TGCGCCAGCAGCCAACTAACAGGGCGGGACACCGGGGAGCTGTTTTTT.

The chain recombines TRBV6-2 or TRBV6-3 with TRBJ2-1, with D perhaps matching TRBD1 (6 bases). The germline V and J ends were trimmed by 5 bases and 3 bases, with 14 bases remaining between them. The CDR3 covers 15 residues. Germline V lookup: CDR1 MNHEY, CDR2 SVGEGT. CDR3 coding DNA: TGTGCCAGCAGTACGGGGAAGGGGGTCTACAATGAGCAGTTCTTC. Its translation: CASSTGKGVYNEQFF.

This sequence joins TRBV5-1 and TRBJ2-1; possibly TRBD1 for D (6 bases). Germline CDR1 reads SGHRS; CDR2 reads YFSETQ. V gave up 0 bases and J gave up 3 bases, with 13 bases separating them. The CDR3 contains 16 residues. The CDR3, as DNA: TGCGCCAGCAGCTTGGAGGCAGGGGCTTTCTACAATGAGCAGTTCTTC. Its protein product is CASSLEAGAFYNEQFF.

Remarks on this clonotype: Its ends do not fully match the called genes, so a read error is possible. The V call is TRBV20-1, the J call TRBJ1-6; 7 positions match TRBD1. Germline CDR1 reads DFQATT; CDR2 reads SNEGSKA (reference sequence). The CDR3 covers 17 residues. In nucleotides, the CDR3 is TGCAGTGTTAGAGATTCGGGCCCGACAGGGTACGAATCACCCCCCCACTTT. The encoded protein is CSVRDSGPTGYESPPHF.

The rearrangement links TRBV13 to TRBJ2-5; TRBD2 aligns across 9 bases. The CDR3 covers 13 residues. V dropped 2 bases and J dropped 5; count of bases not matched to a gene: 0. CDR1 PRHDT and CDR2 FYEKMQ come from the germline V gene (reference sequence). CDR3 protein: CASSLTSGETQYF. CDR3 sequence (DNA): TGTGCCAGCAGCTTAACTAGCGGGGAGACCCAGTACTTC.

This chain links TRBV20-1 with TRBJ2-1, with 8 bases fitting TRBD2. In germline, CDR1 is DFQATT, CDR2 SNEGSKA (reference sequence). The CDR3 has 16 residues. DNA of the CDR3: TGCAGCCAAGGGGTGGCGGGAGGCGGTTTGGCAGAGACCCAGTTCTTC. This encodes CSQGVAGGGLAETQFF.

The chain recombines TRBV5-1 with TRBJ1-4, with D tentatively TRBD1 (5 bases). CDR3 length: 14 amino acids. V lost 3 bases, J lost 5 bases, and 11 bases lay in between. Germline CDR1 SGHRS, CDR2 YFSETQ. The CDR3 DNA reads TGCGCCAGCAGCTCCGGGACGGTAAATGAAAAACTGTTTTTT. Its translation: CASSSGTVNEKLFF.

The V gene is TRBV28, the J gene TRBJ2-3, with a possible D match to TRBD2 (6 bases). The CDR3 has 16 residues. V was clipped by 6 bases and J by 6 bases, with 22 bases between them. The germline V gene encodes CDR1 MDHEN and CDR2 SYDVKM. DNA for the CDR3: TGTGCCAGCAGAGAGCCAGGAGCGGAGGGGTACGATACGCAGTATTTT. It yields the protein CASREPGAEGYDTQYF.

This chain links TRBV2 with TRBJ2-7; no firm D call. The CDR3 runs to 13 residues. V was cut by 4 bases and J by 1 base, with 8 bases left in between. Germline-derived CDR1 and CDR2 are SNHLY and FYNNEI. The CDR3 region has the DNA TGTGCCAGCAGTGTACGGGTTTCCTACGAGCAGTACTTC. The encoded protein is CASSVRVSYEQYF.

This clonotype was seen at least ten times. This chain joins TRBV20-1 and TRBJ2-1, with a possible D match to TRBD2 (6 bases). The CDR3 runs 16 residues. Trimming took 3 bases from V and 3 from J, leaving 18 bases between them. Germline CDR1 DFQATT, CDR2 SNEGSKA (reference sequence). CDR3 amino acids: CSASGRVGGLYNEQFF. CDR3 nucleotide sequence: TGCAGTGCTAGTGGAAGGGTGGGAGGACTCTACAATGAGCAGTTCTTC.

This clonotype has only a few counts. The V and J genes are TRBV4-3 and TRBJ1-5, with D possibly matching TRBD1 (6 bases). V shed 3 bases and J shed 6 bases, with 15 bases lying between them. The V gene's germline CDR1 is LGHNA and CDR2 YSLEER. This CDR3 has 15 amino acids. The CDR3 sequence: CASSQSGRGGQPQHF. DNA of the CDR3: TGCGCCAGCAGCCAGTCCGGCAGGGGTGGTCAGCCCCAGCATTTT.

The chain recombines TRBV4-3 with TRBJ1-4, with 9 bases identical to TRBD1. Germline V gene data show CDR1 as LGHNA and CDR2 as YSLEER. Trimming removed 0 bases from V and 1 base from J; junction bases left unmatched: 9. CDR3 size: 19 residues. CDR3 sequence (DNA): TGCGCCAGCAGCCAAGATCTCATGACAGGGGGGAAAACTAATGAAAAACTGTTTTTT. Amino acids: CASSQDLMTGGKTNEKLFF.

The chain is built from TRBV20-1 and TRBJ2-4, with TRBD2 matching over 9 bases. CDR1 is DFQATT, CDR2 SNEGSKA, per germline (reference sequence). The CDR3 loop spans 15 amino acids. The V gene end was trimmed by 3 bases and the J gene end by 6 bases; junction bases not matched to a gene: 9. The CDR3 spells CSASRLAGIGNIQYF. The CDR3 bases are TGCAGTGCTAGCAGGCTAGCGGGAATAGGAAACATTCAGTACTTC.

V is TRBV7-9 and J is TRBJ1-2, with D uncertain. CDR1 SEHNR and CDR2 FQNEAQ come from the germline V gene (reference sequence). The CDR3 spans 14 residues. Trimming shortened V by 7 bases and J by 4 bases, and 16 bases separated the two germline ends. CDR3 sequence (DNA): TGTGCCAGCACGCTTAGTAGTTCGAGCTATGGCTACACCTTC. Amino acid sequence: CASTLSSSSYGYTF.

The CDR3 spells CATSMTVLKNIQYF. In DNA, the CDR3 is TGTGCCACCAGCATGACAGTTCTTAAAAACATTCAGTACTTC. This rearrangement joins TRBV15 to TRBJ2-4; D may be TRBD1 (5 bases). Germline V gene data show CDR1 as LNHNV and CDR2 as YYDKDF (reference sequence). V was cut by 4 bases and J by 4 bases, with 11 bases left in between. CDR3 length equals 14 residues.

J is TRBJ1-2 and V is TRBV6-1; D call uncertain. V lost 7 bases to trimming and J lost 1 base, with 10 bases between them. Per germline, CDR1 MNHNS and CDR2 SASEGT. This CDR3 has 13 amino acids. CDR3 sequence reads: CASIKTNNYGYTF. The CDR3 DNA is TGTGCCAGCATTAAAACGAATAACTATGGCTACACCTTC.

The chain links TRBV28 to TRBJ2-7, with D unresolved. Trimming stripped 3 bases from V and 3 bases from J, with 6 bases between. CDR1 is MDHEN, CDR2 SYDVKM, per germline. There are 12 residues in the CDR3. The CDR3 region is CASSFWLYEQYF. As DNA, the CDR3 is TGTGCCAGCAGTTTCTGGCTCTACGAGCAGTACTTC.

A few counts support this clonotype. The genes are TRBV20-1 and TRBJ2-7; D remains unclear. This CDR3 contains 15 residues. Per germline, CDR1 DFQATT and CDR2 SNEGSKA (reference sequence). Trimming pared 0 bases from V and 2 bases from J, leaving 14 bases between. The CDR3 sequence is CSAREGRKGTYEQYF. The CDR3 DNA reads as TGCAGTGCTAGAGAAGGTCGTAAGGGAACCTACGAGCAGTACTTC.

The table lists this clonotype with a few counts. A much larger clone sits a single nucleotide away, making a read error possible. The chain joins TRBV7-9 to TRBJ2-5; 10 bases map to TRBD2. The germline CDR1 and CDR2 sequences are SEHNR and FQNEAQ (reference sequence). The CDR3 runs 15 residues. The V and J ends lost 4 bases and 11 bases, in that order; junction bases with no gene match: 13. CDR3 in DNA: TGTGCCAGCAGCTCGAGCGGGAGGGCCGACAATGAGCAGTACTTC. This gives the protein CASSSSGRADNEQYF.

This clonotype was seen more than once but under ten times. The chain couples TRBV7-2 to TRBJ2-4; D is uncertain. Between the trimmed V and J ends, which lost 2 bases and 2 bases, there was a span of 13 bases. There are 16 residues in the CDR3. Per germline, CDR1 SGHTA and CDR2 FQGNSA. CDR3 in amino acids: CASSLLGPEPKNIQYF. DNA for the CDR3: TGTGCCAGCAGCTTACTAGGCCCAGAGCCCAAAAACATTCAGTACTTC. The full variable domain, rest sourced from reference TRBV7-2 and TRBJ2-4, is GAGVSQSPSNKVTEKGKDVELRCDPISGHTALYWYRQSLGQGLEFLIYFQGNSAPDKSGLPSDRFSAERTGGSVSTLTIQRTQQEDSAVYLCASSLLGPEPKNIQYFGAGTRLSVL.

This clonotype was recorded a few times. This chain uses TRBV24-1 with TRBJ2-7; possibly TRBD1 for D (6 bases). The ends were cut back, 9 bases at V and 2 bases at J, with 13 bases in the middle. The CDR3 contains 13 residues. The germline CDR1 and CDR2 sequences are KGHDR and SFDVKD. This CDR3 is CATSGTHTYEQYF. The CDR3 nucleotides are TGTGCCACCTCGGGGACACATACCTACGAGCAGTACTTC.

This CDR3 is CASSYSESAQFF. CDR3 nucleotides: TGTGCCAGCAGCTATTCGGAGAGTGCGCAGTTCTTC. The chain couples TRBV7-2 to TRBJ2-1; D is undetermined. Trimming removed 4 bases from V and 12 bases from J, with 13 bases in between. Germline CDR1 and CDR2: SGHTA and FQGNSA. CDR3 length: 12 amino acids. The full variable domain, with the rest looked up from reference TRBV7-2 and TRBJ2-1, is GAGVSQSPSNKVTEKGKDVELRCDPISGHTALYWYRQSLGQGLEFLIYFQGNSAPDKSGLPSDRFSAERTGGSVSTLTIQRTQQEDSAVYLCASSYSESAQFFGPGTRLTVL.